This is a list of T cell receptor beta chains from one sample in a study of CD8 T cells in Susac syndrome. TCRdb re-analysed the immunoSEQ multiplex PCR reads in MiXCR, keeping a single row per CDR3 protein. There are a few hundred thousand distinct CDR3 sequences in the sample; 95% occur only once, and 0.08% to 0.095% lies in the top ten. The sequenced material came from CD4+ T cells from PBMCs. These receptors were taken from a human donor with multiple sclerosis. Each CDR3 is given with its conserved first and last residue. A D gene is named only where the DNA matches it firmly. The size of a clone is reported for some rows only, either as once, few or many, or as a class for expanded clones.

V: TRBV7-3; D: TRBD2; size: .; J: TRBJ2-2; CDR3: CASSNLPGLAGPGELFF; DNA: TGTGCCAGCAGTAACTTACCGGGACTAGCGGGACCCGGGGAGCTGTTTTTT
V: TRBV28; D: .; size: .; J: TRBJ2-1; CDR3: CASSRPSDYNEQFF; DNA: TGTGCCAGCAGTCGCCCTTCGGACTACAATGAGCAGTTCTTC
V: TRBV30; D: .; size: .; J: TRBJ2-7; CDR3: CAWSVGDLEQYF; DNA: TGTGCCTGGAGTGTAGGGGACCTAGAGCAGTACTTC
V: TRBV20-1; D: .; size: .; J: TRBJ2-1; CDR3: CSARGWLDYNEQFF; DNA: TGCAGTGCTAGGGGTTGGCTGGATTACAATGAGCAGTTCTTC
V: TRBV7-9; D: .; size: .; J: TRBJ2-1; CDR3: CASNTGARQFF; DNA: TGTGCCAGCAACACGGGAGCAAGGCAGTTCTTC
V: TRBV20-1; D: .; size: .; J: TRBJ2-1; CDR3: CSARAGAYNEQFF; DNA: TGCAGTGCTAGAGCAGGGGCCTACAATGAGCAGTTCTTC
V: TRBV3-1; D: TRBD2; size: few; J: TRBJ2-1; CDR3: CASSRTSSYNEQFF; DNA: TGTGCCAGCAGTCGGACTAGCAGCTACAATGAGCAGTTCTTC
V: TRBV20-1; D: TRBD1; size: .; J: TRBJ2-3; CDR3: CSAREPLGQGTDTQYF; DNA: TGCAGTGCTAGGGAGCCCCTCGGACAGGGCACAGATACGCAGTATTTT
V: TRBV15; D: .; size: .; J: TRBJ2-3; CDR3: CATSRVVLGDTQYF; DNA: TGTGCCACCAGCAGAGTCGTCCTGGGAGATACGCAGTATTTT
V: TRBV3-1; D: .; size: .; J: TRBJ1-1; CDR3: CASSQDHGTRGFF; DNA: TGTGCCAGCAGCCAAGACCATGGGACCAGAGGTTTCTTT
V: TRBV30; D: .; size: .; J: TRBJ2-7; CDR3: CAGVIGSGYEQYF; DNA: TGTGCCGGGGTAATTGGTAGCGGCTACGAGCAGTACTTC
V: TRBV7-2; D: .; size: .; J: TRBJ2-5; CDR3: CASSLELAPTQYF; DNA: TGTGCCAGCAGCTTAGAACTAGCCCCAACCCAGTACTTC
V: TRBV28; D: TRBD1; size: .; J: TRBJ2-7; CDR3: CASSVQGARNEQYF; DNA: TGTGCCAGCAGTGTACAGGGGGCGAGGAACGAGCAGTACTTC